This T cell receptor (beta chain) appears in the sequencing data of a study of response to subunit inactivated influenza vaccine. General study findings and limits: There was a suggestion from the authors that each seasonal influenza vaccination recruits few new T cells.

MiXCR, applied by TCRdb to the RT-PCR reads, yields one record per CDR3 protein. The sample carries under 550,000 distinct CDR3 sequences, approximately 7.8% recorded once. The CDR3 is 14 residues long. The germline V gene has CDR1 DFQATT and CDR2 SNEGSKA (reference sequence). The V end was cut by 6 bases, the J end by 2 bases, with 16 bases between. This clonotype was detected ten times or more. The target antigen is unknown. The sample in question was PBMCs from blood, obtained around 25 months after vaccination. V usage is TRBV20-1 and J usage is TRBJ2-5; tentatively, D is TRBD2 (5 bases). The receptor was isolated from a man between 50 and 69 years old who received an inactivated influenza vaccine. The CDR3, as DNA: TGCAGTGCCTCCTCAGGCGGGTCACAAGAGACCCAGTACTTC. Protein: CSASSGGSQETQYF.